A selection of T cell receptor beta chains follows, all from one sample in a study of cytomegalovirus exposure and HLA in healthy donors. This table comes from immunoSEQ multiplex PCR, and its TCRdb copy is limited to in-frame clones, with some not included. The sample records approximately 170,000 clones, over 80% being singletons. Sequenced input: PBMCs. These receptors were collected from a man in his fifties or sixties in good health and CMV-seropositive. Each CDR3 is given without its conserved first and last residue. D genes are given only for firm matches.

TRBV7-8	.	TRBJ2-3	ASSLGVLERTDTQY
TRBV18	.	TRBJ1-6	ASSLQGPPLH
TRBV28	TRBD2	TRBJ2-2	ASTTAGTSGGAVGELF
TRBV7-3	.	TRBJ2-3	ASSFMAAGTDTQY
TRBV27	.	TRBJ1-1	ASSLGHRVEMTEAF
TRBV5-6	TRBD1	TRBJ1-2	ASSLGQGGGYT
TRBV7-2	TRBD2	TRBJ2-7	ASSSPPGLAGVASYEQY
TRBV6-7	.	TRBJ2-1	ASSYHVGRGYNEQF
TRBV6-1	.	TRBJ1-1	ASSLGGAGGAF
TRBV5-8	.	TRBJ2-3	ASSLALSTDTQY
TRBV7-8	TRBD2	TRBJ2-7	ASSSPSGRASNVY
TRBV7-9	TRBD2	TRBJ2-5	ASSLVLAEQETQY
TRBV7-9	.	TRBJ1-1	SSSRYPNEAF
TRBV18	TRBD1	TRBJ1-5	ASSQTGAGQPQH
TRBV27	.	TRBJ2-1	ASSQTHRGEQF
TRBV19	TRBD2	TRBJ2-5	ASSGGLAQETQY
TRBV30	.	TRBJ2-1	AWSISSNEQF
TRBV5-1	.	.	ASQASGIYEQY
TRBV28	.	TRBJ1-5	ASNNLRVTSNQPQH
TRBV7-2	.	TRBJ1-5	ASSLAYNGNQPQH
TRBV5-1	TRBD1	TRBJ2-5	ASSLGSQTGPKETQY
TRBV19	TRBD1	TRBJ2-7	ASSIGSGQGSYEQY
TRBV5-1	TRBD2	TRBJ2-7	ASRAGVSSYEQY
TRBV27	.	.	ASSASGLAYEQY
TRBV27	TRBD1	TRBJ2-7	ASSSPGQGTYEQY
TRBV19	TRBD2	TRBJ2-3	ASSELAGGLTDTQY
TRBV29-1	TRBD1	.	SVEERDRGTYEQY
TRBV5-6	.	TRBJ1-2	ASSLAGGEGYT
TRBV4-1	TRBD2	TRBJ2-3	ASSHHPGGLATQY
TRBV13	.	TRBJ2-7	ASSLGTGVNNEQY
TRBV7-2	.	TRBJ1-2	ASSLATGYRNYGYT
TRBV6-6	.	TRBJ1-1	ASSYSNSVAVEAF
TRBV2	TRBD1	TRBJ2-2	ASSGQGLSNTGELF
TRBV2	TRBD1	TRBJ1-5	ASRPGTENQPQH